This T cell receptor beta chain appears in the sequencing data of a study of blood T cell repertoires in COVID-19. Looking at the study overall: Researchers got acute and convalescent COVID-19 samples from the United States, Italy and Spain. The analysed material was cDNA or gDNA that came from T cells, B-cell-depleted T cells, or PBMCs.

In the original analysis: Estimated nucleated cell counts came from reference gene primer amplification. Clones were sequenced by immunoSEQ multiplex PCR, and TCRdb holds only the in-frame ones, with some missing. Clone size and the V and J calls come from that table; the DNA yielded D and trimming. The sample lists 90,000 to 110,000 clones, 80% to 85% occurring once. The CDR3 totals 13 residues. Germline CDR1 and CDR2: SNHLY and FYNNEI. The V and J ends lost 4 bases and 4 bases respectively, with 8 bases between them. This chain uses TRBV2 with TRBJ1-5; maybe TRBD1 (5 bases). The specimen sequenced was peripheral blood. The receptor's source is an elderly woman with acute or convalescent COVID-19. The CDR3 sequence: CASSGQYNQPQHF. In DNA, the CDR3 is TGTGCCAGCAGTGGACAGTATAATCAGCCCCAGCATTTT. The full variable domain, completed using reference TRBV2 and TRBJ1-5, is EPEVTQTPSHQVTQMGQEVILRCVPISNHLYFYWYRQILGQKVEFLVSFYNNEISEKSEIFDDQFSVERPDGSNFTLKIRSTKLEDSAMYFCASSGQYNQPQHFGDGTRLSIL.